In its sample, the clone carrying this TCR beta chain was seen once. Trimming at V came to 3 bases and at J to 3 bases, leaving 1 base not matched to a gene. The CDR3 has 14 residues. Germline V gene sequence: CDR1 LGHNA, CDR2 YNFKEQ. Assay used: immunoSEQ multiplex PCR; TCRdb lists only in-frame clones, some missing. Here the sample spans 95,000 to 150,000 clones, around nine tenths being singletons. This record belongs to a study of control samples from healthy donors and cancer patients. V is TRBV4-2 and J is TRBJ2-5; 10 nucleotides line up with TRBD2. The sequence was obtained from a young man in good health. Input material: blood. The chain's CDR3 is CASSHGLAEETQYF. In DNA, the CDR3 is TGTGCCAGCAGCCACGGACTAGCGGAAGAGACCCAGTACTTC.